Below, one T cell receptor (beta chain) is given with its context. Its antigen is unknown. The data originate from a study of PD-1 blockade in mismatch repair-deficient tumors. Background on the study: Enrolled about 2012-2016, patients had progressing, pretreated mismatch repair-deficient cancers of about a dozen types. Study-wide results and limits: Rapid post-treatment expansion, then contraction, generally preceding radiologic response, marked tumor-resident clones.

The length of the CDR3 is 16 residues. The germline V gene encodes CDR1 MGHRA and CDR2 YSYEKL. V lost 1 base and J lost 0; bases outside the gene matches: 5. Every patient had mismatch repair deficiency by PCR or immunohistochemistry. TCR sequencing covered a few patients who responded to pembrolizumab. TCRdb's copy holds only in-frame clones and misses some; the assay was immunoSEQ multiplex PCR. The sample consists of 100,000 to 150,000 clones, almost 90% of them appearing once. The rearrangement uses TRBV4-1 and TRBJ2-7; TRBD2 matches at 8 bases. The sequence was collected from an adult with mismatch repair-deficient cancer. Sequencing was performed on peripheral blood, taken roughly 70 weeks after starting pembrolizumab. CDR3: CASSQAASGYSYEQYF. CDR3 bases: TGCGCCAGCAGCCAAGCTGCTAGCGGGTACTCCTACGAGCAGTACTTC.